The entry below gives a single T cell receptor (beta chain) sequence along with its context. These data originate in a study of cytomegalovirus exposure and HLA in healthy donors. The PCR made use of 60 Vbeta and 13 Jbeta primers. Produced via immunoSEQ multiplex PCR; TCRdb's table is partial and in-frame only. The sample shows around 170,000 clones, roughly four fifths of them seen only once. CDR1 MNHNY and CDR2 SVGAGI come from the germline V gene (reference sequence). Trimming took 4 bases from V and 8 from J, leaving 14 bases between them. CDR3 length: 13 amino acids. The sample comprised PBMCs. This chain links TRBV6-6 with TRBJ1-1, with D possibly matching TRBD1 (6 bases). The receptor's source is a man between 35 and 55 years old in good health and CMV-seronegative. The CDR3 sequence is CASSSPRQAEAFF. The CDR3 bases are TGTGCCAGCAGTTCCCCTCGACAGGCCGAAGCTTTCTTT.